The 11 T cell receptor beta chains presented below share a single source sample, sequenced in a study of CD8+CD57+ T cells in acquired aplastic anemia. Patients included in sequencing had previously demonstrated CD8+CD57+ cell expansion by flow cytometry. Template material for TCR beta VDJ and CDR3 profiling consisted of genomic DNA. TCRdb called the reads again in MiXCR, with one record for every CDR3 protein. The sample has fewer than 85,000 distinct CDR3 sequences, about 70% seen once; the top ten hold roughly 80%. Source material: sorted CD4+, CD8+, or CD8+CD57+ T cells (not recorded which) from PBMCs. Receptors were obtained from a human donor with aplastic anemia.

The gene calls are TRBV7-2 and TRBJ2-7, with D perhaps TRBD1 (5 bases). Germline-derived CDR1 and CDR2 are SGHTA and FQGNSA. V lost 8 bases and J 0 bases, leaving 14 bases between the germline ends. The CDR3 consists of 14 residues. The CDR3 nucleotides are TGTGCCAGCTCTGGTCAGGGCTACTCCTACGAGCAGTACTTC. It is translated as CASSGQGYSYEQYF.

The DNA of the CDR3 is TGTGCCACCAGCAGAGGGACAGGGGGCATTTACGAGCAGTACTTC. Translated, it gives CATSRGTGGIYEQYF. V is TRBV15 and J is TRBJ2-7, with TRBD1 matching over 11 bases. The CDR3 sequence is 15 residues long. J gave up 4 bases and V 1 base, and 3 bases lay outside the gene matches. In germline, CDR1 is LNHNV, CDR2 YYDKDF (reference sequence).

This clonotype was picked up one time. The CDR3 nucleotides are TGTGCCAGCTGGGGGGTGAACACCGGGGAGCTGTTTTTT. Translation gives CASWGVNTGELFF. The chain employs TRBV25-1 and TRBJ2-2; TRBD2 might be the D (6 bases). This CDR3 contains 13 residues. V was cut by 8 bases and J by 1 base, with 8 bases left in between. Germline CDR1 is MGHDK and CDR2 is SYGVNS.

CDR3 residues: CAISESADPGNTIYF. In nucleotides, the CDR3 is TGTGCCATCAGTGAGTCGGCTGACCCAGGAAACACCATATATTTT. The J gene is TRBJ1-3, the V gene TRBV10-3; D uncertain. CDR3 size: 15 residues. The V end was cut by 0 bases, the J end by 4 bases, with 10 bases between. CDR1 is ENHRY, CDR2 SYGVKD, per germline.

This clonotype occurred once. This chain connects TRBV29-1 to TRBJ2-1; tentatively, D is TRBD2 (7 bases). The germline gives CDR1 SQVTM, CDR2 ANQGSEA. This CDR3 is built from 17 residues. The V end was cut by 6 bases, the J end by 4 bases, with 25 bases between. The DNA of the CDR3 is TGCAGCGTAACCGAAAGAGGGGGGGCCTTTAGATACAATGAGCAGTTCTTC. Its translation: CSVTERGGAFRYNEQFF.

The sample holds many counts of this clonotype. The chain recombines TRBV9 with TRBJ2-1, with D possibly being TRBD1 (7 bases). This CDR3 is built from 17 residues. CDR1 SGDLS and CDR2 YYNGEE come from the germline V gene. V lost 3 bases to trimming and J lost 7 bases, with 23 bases between them. CDR3 region: CASSEIGWQGGDNEQFF. Written as DNA, the CDR3 is TGTGCCAGCAGCGAAATCGGTTGGCAGGGGGGTGATAATGAGCAGTTCTTC.

J is TRBJ1-6 and V is TRBV2, with D unresolved. This CDR3 comprises 9 residues. V was trimmed by 9 bases and J by 13 bases, leaving 7 bases between them. Per germline, CDR1 SNHLY and CDR2 FYNNEI. In DNA, the CDR3 is TGTGCCAGTGGAGTGCCCCTCCACTTT. Its translation: CASGVPLHF.

The CDR3 region is CAISGQGVQAMADTQYF. For the CDR3, the DNA is TGTGCCATCAGTGGCCAAGGCGTGCAGGCCATGGCAGATACGCAGTATTTT. This chain uses TRBV10-3 with TRBJ2-3, with unresolved D. Germline V CDR1 and CDR2: ENHRY, SYGVKD. Trimming removed 4 bases at V and 4 bases at J, with 21 bases between. CDR3 size: 17 residues.

This clonotype appeared many times. The chain uses TRBV6-4 and TRBJ2-2, with D maybe TRBD1 (6 bases). The length of the CDR3 is 14 residues. The germline V gene encodes CDR1 MRHNA and CDR2 SNTAGT. Trimming cost V 4 bases and J 6 bases, with 12 bases left between them. The CDR3 loop is CASSGAGEAGELFF. For the CDR3, the DNA is TGTGCCAGCAGTGGGGCAGGGGAAGCCGGGGAGCTGTTTTTT.

The gene calls are TRBV24-1 and TRBJ2-7, with D unresolved. Germline V gene sequence: CDR1 KGHDR, CDR2 SFDVKD. V lost 1 base to trimming and J lost 3 bases, with 9 bases between them. The length of the CDR3 is 14 residues. CDR3 protein: CATSDFSSGYEQYF. CDR3 DNA: TGTGCCACCAGTGATTTTTCGTCGGGCTACGAGCAGTACTTC.

This clonotype came up a few times. V gene TRBV2 combines with J gene TRBJ2-7; D is uncertain. Trimming stripped 6 bases from V and 2 bases from J, with 17 bases between. The CDR3 runs to 15 residues. Germline CDR1 and CDR2: SNHLY and FYNNEI. The CDR3 here is CASRAELLPPYEQYF. In DNA, the CDR3 is TGTGCCAGCAGGGCCGAACTCCTACCCCCCTACGAGCAGTACTTC.